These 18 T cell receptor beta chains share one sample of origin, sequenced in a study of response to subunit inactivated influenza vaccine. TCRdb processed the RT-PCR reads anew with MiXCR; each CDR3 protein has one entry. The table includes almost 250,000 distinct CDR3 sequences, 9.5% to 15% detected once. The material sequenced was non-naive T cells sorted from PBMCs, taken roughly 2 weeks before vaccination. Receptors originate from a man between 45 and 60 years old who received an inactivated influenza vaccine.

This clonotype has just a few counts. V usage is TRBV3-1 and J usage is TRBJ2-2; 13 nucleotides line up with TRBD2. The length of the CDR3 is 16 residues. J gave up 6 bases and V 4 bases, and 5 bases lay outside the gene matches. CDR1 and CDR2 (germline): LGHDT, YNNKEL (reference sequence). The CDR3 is CASSLTSGGAAGELFF. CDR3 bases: TGTGCCAGCAGCCTTACTAGCGGGGGGGCCGCCGGGGAGCTGTTTTTT.

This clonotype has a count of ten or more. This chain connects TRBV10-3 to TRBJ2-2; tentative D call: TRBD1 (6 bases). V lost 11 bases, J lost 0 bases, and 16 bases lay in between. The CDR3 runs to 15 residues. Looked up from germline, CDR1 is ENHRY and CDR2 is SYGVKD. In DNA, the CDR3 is TGTGCCGCATTGCCTGGGACATCGAACACCGGGGAGCTGTTTTTT. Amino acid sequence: CAALPGTSNTGELFF.

CDR3 sequence reads: CASSPLVGTEQFF. The CDR3 nucleotides read TGCGCCAGCAGCCCCCTTGTCGGGACCGAGCAGTTCTTC. V is TRBV4-3 and J is TRBJ2-1; D possibly matches TRBD1 or TRBD2 (5 bases each). CDR3 length: 13 residues. The germline V gene has CDR1 LGHNA and CDR2 YSLEER. Between the trimmed V and J ends, which lost 4 bases and 10 bases, there was a span of 14 bases.

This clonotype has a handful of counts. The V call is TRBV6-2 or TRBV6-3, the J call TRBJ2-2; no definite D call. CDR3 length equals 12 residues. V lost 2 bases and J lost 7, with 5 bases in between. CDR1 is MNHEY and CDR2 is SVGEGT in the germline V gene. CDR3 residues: CASSYEVGELFF. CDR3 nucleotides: TGTGCCAGCAGTTACGAGGTCGGGGAGCTGTTTTTT.

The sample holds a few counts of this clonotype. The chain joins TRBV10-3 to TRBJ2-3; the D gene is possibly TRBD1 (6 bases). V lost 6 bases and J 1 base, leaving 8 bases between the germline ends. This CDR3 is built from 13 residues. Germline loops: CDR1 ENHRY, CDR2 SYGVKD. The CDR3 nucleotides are TGTGCCATCAGGGACAGTGGCACAGATACGCAGTATTTT. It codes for CAIRDSGTDTQYF.

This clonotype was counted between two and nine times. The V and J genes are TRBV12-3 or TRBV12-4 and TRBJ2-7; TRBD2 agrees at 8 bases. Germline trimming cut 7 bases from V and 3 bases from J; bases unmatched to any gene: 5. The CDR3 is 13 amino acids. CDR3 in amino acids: CASTKRERYEQYF. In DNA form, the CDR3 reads TGTGCCAGCACCAAGCGGGAGCGCTACGAGCAGTACTTC.

CDR3 bases: TGTGCCAGCAACGCGGCGGCGATGAGCTCCTACAATGAGCAGTTCTTC. Amino acid sequence: CASNAAAMSSYNEQFF. V and J are TRBV9 and TRBJ2-1; no clear D gene. Germline V gene lookup returns CDR1 SGDLS and CDR2 YYNGEE. V was clipped by 6 bases and J by 0 bases, with 16 bases between them. The CDR3 is made up of 16 amino acids.

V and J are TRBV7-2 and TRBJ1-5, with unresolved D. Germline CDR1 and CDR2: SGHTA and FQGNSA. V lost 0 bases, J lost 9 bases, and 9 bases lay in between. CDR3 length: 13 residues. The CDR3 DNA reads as TGTGCCAGCAGCTTAGCAGGGAATGCGCCCCAGCATTTT. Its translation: CASSLAGNAPQHF. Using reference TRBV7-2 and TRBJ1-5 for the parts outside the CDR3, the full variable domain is GAGVSQSPSNKVTEKGKDVELRCDPISGHTALYWYRQSLGQGLEFLIYFQGNSAPDKSGLPSDRFSAERTGGSVSTLTIQRTQQEDSAVYLCASSLAGNAPQHFGDGTRLSIL.

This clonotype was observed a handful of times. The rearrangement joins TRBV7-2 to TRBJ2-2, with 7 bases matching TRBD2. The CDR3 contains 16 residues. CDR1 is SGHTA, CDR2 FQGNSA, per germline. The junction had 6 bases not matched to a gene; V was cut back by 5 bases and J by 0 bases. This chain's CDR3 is CASSPAGTTNTGELFF. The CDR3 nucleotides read TGTGCCAGCAGCCCAGCGGGGACGACGAACACCGGGGAGCTGTTTTTT.

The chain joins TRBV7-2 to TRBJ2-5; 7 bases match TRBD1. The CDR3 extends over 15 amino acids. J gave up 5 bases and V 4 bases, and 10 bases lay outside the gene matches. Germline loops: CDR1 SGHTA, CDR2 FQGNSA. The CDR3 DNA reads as TGTGCCAGCAGCTCCCAGGGACAGCCCGGCGAGACCCAGTACTTC. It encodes CASSSQGQPGETQYF. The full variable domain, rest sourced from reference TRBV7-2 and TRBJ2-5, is GAGVSQSPSNKVTEKGKDVELRCDPISGHTALYWYRQSLGQGLEFLIYFQGNSAPDKSGLPSDRFSAERTGGSVSTLTIQRTQQEDSAVYLCASSSQGQPGETQYFGPGTRLLVL.

The CDR3 nucleotides read TGTGCCAGCAGCACCGGGACAGGGGTTATTTACGAGCAGTACTTC. Amino acid sequence: CASSTGTGVIYEQYF. This chain joins TRBV12-3 or TRBV12-4 and TRBJ2-7, with 10 bases lining up with TRBD1. This CDR3 comprises 15 residues. J lost 4 bases, V lost 6 bases, and 9 bases had no gene match.

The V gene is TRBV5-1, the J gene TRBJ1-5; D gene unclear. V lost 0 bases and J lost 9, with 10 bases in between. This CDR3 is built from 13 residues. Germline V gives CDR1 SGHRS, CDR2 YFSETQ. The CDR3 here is CASSLAEGGPQHF. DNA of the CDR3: TGCGCCAGCAGCTTGGCGGAAGGCGGGCCCCAGCATTTT.

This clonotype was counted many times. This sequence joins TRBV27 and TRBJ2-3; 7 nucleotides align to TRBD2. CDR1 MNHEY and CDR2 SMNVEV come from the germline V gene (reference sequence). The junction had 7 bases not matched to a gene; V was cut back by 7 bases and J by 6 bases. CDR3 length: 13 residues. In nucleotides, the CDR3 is TGTGCCAGCATGGTGCAGCGGGGTGATACGCAGTATTTT. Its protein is CASMVQRGDTQYF.

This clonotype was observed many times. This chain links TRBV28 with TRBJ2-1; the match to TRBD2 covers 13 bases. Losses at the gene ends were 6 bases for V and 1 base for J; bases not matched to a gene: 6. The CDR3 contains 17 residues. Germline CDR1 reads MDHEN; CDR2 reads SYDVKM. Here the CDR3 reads CASRLAGGPGSYNEQFF. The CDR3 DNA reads TGTGCCAGCAGACTAGCGGGAGGGCCTGGGTCCTACAATGAGCAGTTCTTC.

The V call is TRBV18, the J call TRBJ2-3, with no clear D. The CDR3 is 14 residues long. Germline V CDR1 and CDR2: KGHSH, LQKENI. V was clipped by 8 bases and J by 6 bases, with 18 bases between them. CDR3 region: CASGPRSAADTQYF. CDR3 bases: TGTGCCAGCGGTCCAAGGTCGGCAGCGGATACGCAGTATTTT.

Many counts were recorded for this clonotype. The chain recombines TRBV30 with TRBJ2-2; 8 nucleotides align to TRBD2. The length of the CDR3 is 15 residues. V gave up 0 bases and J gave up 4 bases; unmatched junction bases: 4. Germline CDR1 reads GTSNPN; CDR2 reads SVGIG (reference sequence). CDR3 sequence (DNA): TGTGCCTGGAGTGTACGGGGGACTAGCACCGGGGAGCTGTTTTTT. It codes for CAWSVRGTSTGELFF.

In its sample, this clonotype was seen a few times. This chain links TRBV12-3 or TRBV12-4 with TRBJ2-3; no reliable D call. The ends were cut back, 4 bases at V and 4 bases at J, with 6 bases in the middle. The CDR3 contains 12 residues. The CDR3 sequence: CASSYYADTQYF. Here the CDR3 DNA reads TGTGCCAGCAGTTATTACGCAGATACGCAGTATTTT.

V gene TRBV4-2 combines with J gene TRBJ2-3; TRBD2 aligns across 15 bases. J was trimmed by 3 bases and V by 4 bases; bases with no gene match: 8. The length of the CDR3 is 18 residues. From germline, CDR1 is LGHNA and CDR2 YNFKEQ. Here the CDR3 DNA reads TGTGCCAGCAGCCCGGGGACTAGCGGGGGGAGGGAGACAGATACGCAGTATTTT. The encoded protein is CASSPGTSGGRETDTQYF.